This TCR beta chain was documented in a study of blood T cell repertoires in COVID-19. Looking at the study overall: COVID-19 samples collected from the United States, Italy and Spain covered acute and convalescent phases.

In the study's own analysis: Amplification of reference gene primers provided the estimated nucleated cell counts. Generated by immunoSEQ multiplex PCR, the TCRdb table keeps only in-frame clones and is missing some. That table supplies the V and J calls and clone size; D and trimming were determined from the DNA. The sample contains about 57,000 clones, roughly four fifths of which appear only once. This CDR3 has 13 amino acids. Trimming cost V 4 bases and J 3 bases, with 8 bases left between them. Germline values: CDR1 SGHTS, CDR2 YDEGEE. Specimen: peripheral blood. The source of this sequence is an elderly woman with acute or convalescent COVID-19. The chain uses TRBV5-8 and TRBJ1-5; the D is unclear. The CDR3 loop reads CASSRENNQPQHF. The CDR3 DNA sequence: TGTGCCAGCAGCCGAGAAAACAATCAGCCCCAGCATTTT.